This T cell receptor (beta chain) comes out of a study of T cell repertoires in cytomegalovirus infection. At the level of the study: Newly reported HLA-C-restricted and thoroughly characterized HLA-B-restricted CMV epitopes were employed. Overall study results and limits: It was HLA-C-restricted CMV-specific TCR beta clonotypes that dominated the response ex vivo. Summed frequency of public TCR beta families distinguished CMV carriers with the relevant HLA.

Germline V lookup: CDR1 SGHRS, CDR2 YFSETQ. V trimming: 2 bases; J trimming: 0 bases; junction bases outside the gene matches: 9. The CDR3 runs 18 residues. Comment on this clonotype: Its antigen is as yet unknown.

TCRdb independently ran MiXCR on the reads; one entry per CDR3 protein. The table shows some 700,000 distinct CDR3 sequences, with 33% occurring only once. The sample in question was cultured PBMCs, obtained from culture after CMV antigen stimulation. The receptor was isolated from a human donor in good health (CMV status not recorded). Some clones in this sample may be carry-over from other donors' samples. This chain joins TRBV5-1 and TRBJ2-4; 9 positions match TRBD2. CDR3 loop: CASSFGLAGPEAKNIQYF. The CDR3 region has the DNA TGCGCCAGCAGCTTTGGGCTAGCGGGACCCGAAGCCAAAAACATTCAGTACTTC. Complete variable domain (other parts from reference TRBV5-1 and TRBJ2-4): KAGVTQTPRYLIKTRGQQVTLSCSPISGHRSVSWYQQTPGQGLQFLFEYFSETQRNKGNFPGRFSGRQFSNSRSEMNVSTLELGDSALYLCASSFGLAGPEAKNIQYFGAGTRLSVL.